These 22 T cell receptor beta chains were sequenced from one sample in a study of low-dose radiotherapy and immunotherapy resistance in tumors. The time point is: before trial treatment. Primers targeting TRAV and TRBV primed first-strand cDNA, covering alpha and beta chains. With a V-primer adapter and a constant-region primer, TCRs were amplified for around 21 PCR cycles. TCRdb reanalysed the reads using MiXCR and keeps one entry per CDR3 protein. The sample includes about 82,000 distinct CDR3 sequences, 15% to 20% of them seen just once. The source material was PBMCs, sampled before treatment. These receptors all come from a male donor with prostate cancer.

This clonotype appeared many times. The chain employs TRBV11-1 and TRBJ2-1, with D maybe TRBD1 (6 bases). The CDR3 covers 16 residues. In germline, CDR1 is SGHAT, CDR2 FQDESV (reference sequence). V lost 1 base to trimming and J lost 8 bases, with 18 bases between them. The CDR3 DNA reads as TGTGCCAGCAGCTTAGTTAATTACAGGGATTTCTATGAGCAGTTCTTC. Its translation: CASSLVNYRDFYEQFF.

The chain links TRBV4-1 to TRBJ1-5; 7 bases align to TRBD1. The CDR3 length is 16 residues. Germline trimming cut 2 bases from V and 3 bases from J; bases unmatched to any gene: 7. Germline V gene sequence: CDR1 MGHRA, CDR2 YSYEKL. The CDR3 here is CASSQKDRNLNQPQHF. The CDR3 DNA sequence: TGCGCCAGCAGCCAAAAGGACAGGAACCTCAATCAGCCCCAGCATTTT.

This clonotype was seen just once. The chain employs TRBV7-3 and TRBJ2-1; 9 bases line up with TRBD1. The V and J ends lost 5 bases and 0 bases, in that order; junction bases with no gene match: 2. Germline V gives CDR1 SGHTA, CDR2 FQGTGA. The CDR3 is 15 amino acids. Here the CDR3 DNA reads TGTGCCAGCAGCACGGGACAGGGCTCCTACAATGAGCAGTTCTTC. Its translation is CASSTGQGSYNEQFF.

This clonotype was counted ten times or more. The rearrangement uses TRBV5-1 and TRBJ2-1; 8 nucleotides align to TRBD1. The CDR3 totals 17 residues. The germline CDR1 and CDR2 sequences are SGHRS and YFSETQ. The junction had 11 bases not matched to a gene; V was cut back by 1 base and J by 5 bases. The CDR3 region is CASSLTTGTGINNEQFF. Written as DNA, the CDR3 is TGCGCCAGCAGCTTGACGACCGGGACAGGTATCAACAATGAGCAGTTCTTC.

Of note for this clonotype: A read error may explain this, as a much larger clone is one base away. The chain joins TRBV27 to TRBJ1-6, with TRBD1 identical over 7 bases. The CDR3 covers 16 residues. CDR1 MNHEY and CDR2 SMNVEV come from the germline V gene (reference sequence). In nucleotides, the CDR3 is TGTGCCACCACAAACCGACCGGGACAGCTGGATTCACCCCCCCACTTT. Amino acids: CATTNRPGQLDSPPHF.

Ten or more counts support this clonotype. This chain uses TRBV29-1 with TRBJ2-5; D is undetermined. Germline-derived CDR1 and CDR2 are SQVTM and ANQGSEA. The V and J ends lost 5 bases and 2 bases respectively, with 9 bases between them. There are 12 residues in the CDR3. The CDR3 DNA follows: TGCAGCGTTCGATTGCAGCAAGAGACCCAGTACTTC. Its translation is CSVRLQQETQYF.

This chain joins TRBV7-2 and TRBJ1-5, with TRBD1 identical over 7 bases. V lost 6 bases and J lost 4; bases outside the gene matches: 9. This CDR3 is built from 15 residues. CDR1 is SGHTA, CDR2 FQGNSA, per germline. This chain's CDR3 is CASRPPGQRNQPQHF. CDR3 in DNA: TGTGCCAGCAGACCCCCGGGACAGAGAAATCAGCCCCAGCATTTT.

With respect to this clonotype: Since a far larger clone is one base different, this is likely a read error. This rearrangement joins TRBV11-3 to TRBJ2-7, with 8 bases identical to TRBD2. Germline V lookup: CDR1 SGHNT, CDR2 YENEEA. This CDR3 is built from 13 residues. The CDR3 loop is CSSTRAGAYEQYF. The DNA of the CDR3 is TGTTCCAGCACCCGAGCGGGAGCCTACGAGCAGTACTTC.

This clonotype was counted at least ten times. The chain employs TRBV12-3 or TRBV12-4 and TRBJ2-1; TRBD2 agrees at 9 bases. Unmatched junction bases numbered 5, after V lost 1 base and J lost 7 bases. The CDR3 extends over 15 amino acids. DNA for the CDR3: TGTGCCAGCAGTTTAGTATCTAGCGGGACAAATGAGCAGTTCTTC. Protein product: CASSLVSSGTNEQFF.

In DNA form, the CDR3 reads TGTGCCATCAGTTCCCGGGACGCTAACACTGAAGCTTTCTTT. Protein: CAISSRDANTEAFF. The gene calls are TRBV10-3 and TRBJ1-1; a weak D match, TRBD1 (5 bases). Trimming stripped 5 bases from V and 2 bases from J, with 12 bases between. Germline CDR1 reads ENHRY; CDR2 reads SYGVKD. There are 14 residues in the CDR3.

Ten or more counts support this clonotype. This chain links TRBV5-1 with TRBJ2-1, with TRBD2 matching over 15 bases. V lost 3 bases and J lost 7; bases outside the gene matches: 5. Germline-derived CDR1 and CDR2 are SGHRS and YFSETQ. The CDR3 totals 16 residues. DNA of the CDR3: TGCGCCAGCAGCTCGGAGGGGACTAGCGGGAGGAATGAGCAGTTCTTC. This sequence encodes CASSSEGTSGRNEQFF.

This clonotype was seen at least ten times. Germline and junction disagree at one end, which may indicate a read error. The chain couples TRBV20-1 to TRBJ2-1, with D possibly being TRBD1 (5 bases). Germline V gives CDR1 DFQATT, CDR2 SNEGSKA (reference sequence). The CDR3 totals 14 residues. The CDR3 bases are TGCATTGCTCAGAGCCTGGGGCGGCTTGATGAGCAGTTCTTC. The encoded protein is CIAQSLGRLDEQFF.

This clonotype has at least ten counts. V usage is TRBV3-1 and J usage is TRBJ2-7; 10 bases agree with TRBD1. Trimming cost V 1 base and J 3 bases; bases outside gene matches: 6. Looked up from germline, CDR1 is LGHDT and CDR2 is YNNKEL (reference sequence). This CDR3 spans 16 amino acids. The DNA of the CDR3 is TGTGCCAGCAGCCAAGTCAGCGGACAGGGGGTCTACGAGCAGTACTTC. Its protein is CASSQVSGQGVYEQYF.

This clonotype was observed once. Only one base separates this from a far larger clonotype, so it likely reflects a read error. CDR3 residues: CSAPGPGSYEQFF. DNA of the CDR3: TGCAGTGCCCCCGGGCCCGGCTCCTACGAGCAGTTCTTC. The chain has TRBV20-1 and TRBJ2-1; D unclear. Germline V gene lookup returns CDR1 DFQATT and CDR2 SNEGSKA (reference sequence). V lost 6 bases to trimming and J lost 10 bases, with 19 bases between them. The CDR3 spans 13 residues.

Regarding this clonotype: This is likely an artifact of a read error, given a far larger clone one base away. Here the CDR3 reads CASSLAWEQGSYNEQFF. DNA for the CDR3: TGTGCCAGCAGCTTGGCCTGGGAACAGGGCTCCTACAATGAGCAGTTCTTC. The chain carries TRBV5-3 and TRBJ2-1, with a tentative D call TRBD1 (6 bases). TRBV5-3 falls under the ORF class, with uncertain function. There are 17 residues in the CDR3.

This clonotype showed up many times. The chain carries TRBV5-1 and TRBJ2-7, with 7 positions matching TRBD1. Germline CDR1 SGHRS, CDR2 YFSETQ. This CDR3 has 13 residues. V was pared by 5 bases and J by 6 bases, with 8 bases of the junction left unmatched. The CDR3: CASSPDRTGEQYF. CDR3 nucleotide sequence: TGCGCCAGCAGTCCGGACAGGACGGGCGAGCAGTACTTC.

On this clonotype: A far larger clone is one nucleotide away, so this likely arose from a read error. V gene TRBV7-9 combines with J gene TRBJ2-7; 10 bases align to TRBD1. V trimming: 1 base; J trimming: 7 bases; junction bases outside the gene matches: 7. CDR3 length equals 15 residues. Germline V gives CDR1 SEHNR, CDR2 FQNEAQ (reference sequence). The CDR3 DNA is TGTGCCAGCAGCTTAGGAGGGACAGGGGTCCATGAGCAGTACTTC. Protein sequence: CASSLGGTGVHEQYF.

This clonotype was picked up many times. The rearrangement joins TRBV11-2 to TRBJ1-4; D not resolved. CDR3 length: 11 amino acids. The V end was cut by 6 bases, the J end by 7 bases, with 6 bases between. CDR1 and CDR2 from the germline V gene are SGHAT and FQNNGV. CDR3 sequence (DNA): TGTGCCAGCAGGGAGGCTGAAAAACTGTTTTTT. This codes for CASREAEKLFF.

The V gene is TRBV20-1, the J gene TRBJ1-1, with a tentative D call TRBD1 (6 bases). The CDR3 covers 13 residues. The germline CDR1 and CDR2 sequences are DFQATT and SNEGSKA (reference sequence). With 5 bases removed from V and 3 bases from J, the gap between germline ends came to 13 bases. This CDR3 is CSALGRGDTEAFF. Here the CDR3 DNA reads TGCAGTGCTCTTGGCAGGGGTGACACTGAAGCTTTCTTT.

This clonotype appeared many times. The chain has TRBV10-3 and TRBJ2-5, with TRBD1 identical over 10 bases. Losses at the gene ends were 0 bases for V and 5 bases for J; bases not matched to a gene: 12. Germline CDR1 is ENHRY and CDR2 is SYGVKD. This CDR3 region has 18 residues. The CDR3 region is CAISESRQGANGRETQYF. CDR3 sequence (DNA): TGTGCCATCAGTGAGTCGAGACAGGGGGCGAACGGTCGGGAGACCCAGTACTTC.

This clonotype was counted at least ten times. J is TRBJ2-1 and V is TRBV29-1; possibly TRBD1 for D (6 bases). Germline CDR1 is SQVTM and CDR2 is ANQGSEA. There are 12 residues in the CDR3. V lost 4 bases, J lost 7 bases, and 11 bases lay in between. The CDR3 sequence: CSVAPDRNEQFF. Written as DNA, the CDR3 is TGCAGCGTTGCCCCAGACAGGAATGAGCAGTTCTTC.

This clonotype came up many times. This chain links TRBV6-2 or TRBV6-3 with TRBJ2-3; possibly TRBD2 for D (5 bases). The CDR3 runs to 11 residues. In germline, CDR1 is MNHEY, CDR2 SVGEGT. V dropped 7 bases and J dropped 8 bases, with 10 bases sitting between them. CDR3 region: CASTSAGTQYF. In DNA, the CDR3 is TGTGCCAGCACCTCCGCGGGTACGCAGTATTTT.